This TCR beta chain is drawn from a study of blood T cell repertoires in COVID-19. Per the germline V gene, CDR1 is KGHDR and CDR2 is SFDVKD. This CDR3 contains 15 residues. The V gene lost 4 bases and the J gene lost 2 bases, with 11 bases spanning the gap. Authors' processing steps: Counts of nucleated cells, estimated from reference gene primer amplification, were obtained. Measured with immunoSEQ multiplex PCR; TCRdb has only the in-frame clones, and not every one. The V and J calls and clone size are taken from that table; D and trimming were inferred from the DNA. The data show about 210,000 clones, under 90% seen once.

The clonotype comes from a woman aged 40 to 55 with active or convalescent COVID-19. The rearrangement uses TRBV24-1 and TRBJ2-1; possible D gene TRBD2, 7 bases. Sequences were obtained from peripheral blood. The DNA of the CDR3 is TGTGCCACCAGTGACGGGAGGACAGCCTACAATGAGCAGTTCTTC. Translated, it gives CATSDGRTAYNEQFF.